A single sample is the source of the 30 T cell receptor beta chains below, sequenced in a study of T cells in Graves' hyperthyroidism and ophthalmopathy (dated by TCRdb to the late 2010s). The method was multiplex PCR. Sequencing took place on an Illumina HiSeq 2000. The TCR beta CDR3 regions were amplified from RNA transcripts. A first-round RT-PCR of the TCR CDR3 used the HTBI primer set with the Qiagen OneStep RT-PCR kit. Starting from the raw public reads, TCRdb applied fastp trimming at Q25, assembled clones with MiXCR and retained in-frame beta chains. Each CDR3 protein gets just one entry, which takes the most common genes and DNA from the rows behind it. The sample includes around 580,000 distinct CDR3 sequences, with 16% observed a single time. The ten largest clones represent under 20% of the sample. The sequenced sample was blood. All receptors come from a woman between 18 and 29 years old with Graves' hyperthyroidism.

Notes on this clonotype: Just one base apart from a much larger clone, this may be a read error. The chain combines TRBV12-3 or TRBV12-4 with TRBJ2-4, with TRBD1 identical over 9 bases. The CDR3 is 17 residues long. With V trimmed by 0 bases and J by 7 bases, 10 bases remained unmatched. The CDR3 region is CASSLAEGDREGNIQYF. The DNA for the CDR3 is TGTGCCAGCAGTTTAGCGGAGGGGGACAGGGAGGGGAACATTCAGTACTTC.

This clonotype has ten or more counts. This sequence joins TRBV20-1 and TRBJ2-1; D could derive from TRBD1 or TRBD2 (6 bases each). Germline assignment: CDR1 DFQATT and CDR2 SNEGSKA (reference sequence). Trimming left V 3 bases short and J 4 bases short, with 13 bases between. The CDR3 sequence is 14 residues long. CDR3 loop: CSARGPGAYNEQFF. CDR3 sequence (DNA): TGCAGTGCTAGGGGGCCGGGGGCGTACAATGAGCAGTTCTTC.

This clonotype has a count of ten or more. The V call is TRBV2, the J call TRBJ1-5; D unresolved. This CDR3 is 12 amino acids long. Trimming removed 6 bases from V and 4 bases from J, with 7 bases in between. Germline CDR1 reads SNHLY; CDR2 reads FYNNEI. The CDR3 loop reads CASRSPNQPQHF. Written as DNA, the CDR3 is TGTGCCAGCAGGAGCCCGAATCAGCCCCAGCATTTT.

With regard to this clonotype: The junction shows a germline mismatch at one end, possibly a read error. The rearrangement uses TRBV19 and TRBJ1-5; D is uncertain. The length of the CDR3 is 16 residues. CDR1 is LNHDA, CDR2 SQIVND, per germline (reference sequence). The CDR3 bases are TGTGCCAGTAGTATGAAGGCCGGTTATAGCAATAAGCCCCAGCATTTT. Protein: CASSMKAGYSNKPQHF.

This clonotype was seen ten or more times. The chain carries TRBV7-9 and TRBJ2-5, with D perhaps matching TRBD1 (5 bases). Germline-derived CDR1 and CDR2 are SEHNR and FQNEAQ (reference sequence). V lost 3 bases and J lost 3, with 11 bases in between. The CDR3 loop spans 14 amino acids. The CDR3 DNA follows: TGTGCCAGCAGCTTTCCCGGACACGAAGAGACCCAGTACTTC. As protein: CASSFPGHEETQYF. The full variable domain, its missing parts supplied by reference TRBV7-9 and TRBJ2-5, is DTGVSQNPRHKITKRGQNVTFRCDPISEHNRLYWYRQTLGQGPEFLTYFQNEAQLEKSRLLSDRFSAERPKGSFSTLEIQRTEQGDSAMYLCASSFPGHEETQYFGPGTRLLVL.

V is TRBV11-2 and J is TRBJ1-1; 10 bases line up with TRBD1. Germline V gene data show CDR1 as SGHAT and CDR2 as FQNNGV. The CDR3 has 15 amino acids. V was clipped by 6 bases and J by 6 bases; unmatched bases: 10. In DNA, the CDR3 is TGTGCCAGCAGTCCACCGGGACAGGGGTTAGCTGAAGCTTTCTTT. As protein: CASSPPGQGLAEAFF.

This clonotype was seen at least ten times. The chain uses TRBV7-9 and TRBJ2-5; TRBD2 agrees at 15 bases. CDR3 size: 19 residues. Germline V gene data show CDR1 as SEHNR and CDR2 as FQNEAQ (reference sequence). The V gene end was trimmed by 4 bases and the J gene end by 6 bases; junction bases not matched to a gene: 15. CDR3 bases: TGTGCCAGCAGCTCCTCGATGGGACTAGCGGGAGGAAGGATTCAGACCCAGTACTTC. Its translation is CASSSSMGLAGGRIQTQYF.

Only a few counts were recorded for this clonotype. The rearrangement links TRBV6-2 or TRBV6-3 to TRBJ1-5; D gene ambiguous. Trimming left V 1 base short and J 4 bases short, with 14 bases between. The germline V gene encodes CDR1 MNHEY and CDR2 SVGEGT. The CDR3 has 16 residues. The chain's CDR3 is CASSYFGPMGNQPQHF. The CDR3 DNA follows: TGTGCCAGCAGTTACTTTGGCCCAATGGGAAATCAGCCCCAGCATTTT.

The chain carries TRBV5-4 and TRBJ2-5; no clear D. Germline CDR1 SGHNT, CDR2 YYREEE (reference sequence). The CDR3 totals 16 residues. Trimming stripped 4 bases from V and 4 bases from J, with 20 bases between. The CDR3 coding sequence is TGTGCCAGCAGCGTTGCCCTGAGGACCACCATAGAGACCCAGTACTTC. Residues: CASSVALRTTIETQYF.

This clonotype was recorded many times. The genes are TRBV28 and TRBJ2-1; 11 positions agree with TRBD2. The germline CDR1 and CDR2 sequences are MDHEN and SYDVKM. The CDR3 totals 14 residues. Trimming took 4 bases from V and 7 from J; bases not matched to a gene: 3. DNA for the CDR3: TGTGCCAGCAGTTCTAGCGGGGGGTGGAATGAGCAGTTCTTC. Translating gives CASSSSGGWNEQFF.

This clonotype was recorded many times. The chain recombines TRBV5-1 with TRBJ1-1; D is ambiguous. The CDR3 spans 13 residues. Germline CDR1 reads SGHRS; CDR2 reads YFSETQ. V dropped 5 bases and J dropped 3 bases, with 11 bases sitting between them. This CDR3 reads CASSSTWDTEAFF. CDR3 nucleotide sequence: TGCGCCAGCAGTTCCACATGGGACACTGAAGCTTTCTTT.

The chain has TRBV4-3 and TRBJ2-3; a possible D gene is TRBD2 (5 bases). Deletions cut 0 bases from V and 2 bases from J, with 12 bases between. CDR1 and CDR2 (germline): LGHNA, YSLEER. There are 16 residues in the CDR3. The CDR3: CASSQENFGITDTQYF. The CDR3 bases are TGCGCCAGCAGCCAAGAGAATTTCGGGATCACAGATACGCAGTATTTT.

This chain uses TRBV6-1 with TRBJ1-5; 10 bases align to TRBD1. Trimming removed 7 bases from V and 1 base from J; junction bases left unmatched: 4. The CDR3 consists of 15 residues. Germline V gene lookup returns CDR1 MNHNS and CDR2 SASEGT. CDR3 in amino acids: CASIGDRGSNQPQHF. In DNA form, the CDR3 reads TGTGCCAGCATTGGGGACAGGGGAAGCAATCAGCCCCAGCATTTT.

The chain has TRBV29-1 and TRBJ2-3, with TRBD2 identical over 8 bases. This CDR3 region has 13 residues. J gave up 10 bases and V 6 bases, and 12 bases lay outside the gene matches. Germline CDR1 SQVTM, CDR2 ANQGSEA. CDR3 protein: CSVGTRMSSAQYF. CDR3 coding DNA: TGCAGCGTAGGGACTAGAATGAGTTCGGCGCAGTATTTT.

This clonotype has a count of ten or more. This CDR3 is CSAPTGSGSSEQFF. CDR3 nucleotide sequence: TGCAGTGCTCCCACAGGAAGCGGGAGTAGTGAGCAGTTCTTC. The chain joins TRBV20-1 to TRBJ2-1; 8 bases align to TRBD2. CDR1 DFQATT and CDR2 SNEGSKA come from the germline V gene (reference sequence). After removal of 5 bases from V and 9 bases from J, the junction contained 12 bases not matched to a gene. The CDR3 sequence is 14 residues long.

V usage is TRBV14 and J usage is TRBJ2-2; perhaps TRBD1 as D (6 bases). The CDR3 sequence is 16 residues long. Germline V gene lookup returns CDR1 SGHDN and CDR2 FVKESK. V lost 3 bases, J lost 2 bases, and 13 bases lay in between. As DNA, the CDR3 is TGTGCCAGCAGCCATAACAGGGCCCTCAACACCGGGGAGCTGTTTTTT. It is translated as CASSHNRALNTGELFF.

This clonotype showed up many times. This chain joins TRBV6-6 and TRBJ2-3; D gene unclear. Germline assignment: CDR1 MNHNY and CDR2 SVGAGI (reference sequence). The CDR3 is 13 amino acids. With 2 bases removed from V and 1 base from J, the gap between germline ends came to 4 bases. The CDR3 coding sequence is TGTGCCAGCAGTTACGGCCGCACAGATACGCAGTATTTT. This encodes CASSYGRTDTQYF.

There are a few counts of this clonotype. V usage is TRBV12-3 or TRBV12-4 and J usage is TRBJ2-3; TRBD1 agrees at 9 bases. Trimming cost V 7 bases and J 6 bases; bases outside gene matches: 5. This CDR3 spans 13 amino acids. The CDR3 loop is CASTGTGRDTQYF. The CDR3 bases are TGTGCCAGCACCGGGACAGGGAGGGATACGCAGTATTTT.

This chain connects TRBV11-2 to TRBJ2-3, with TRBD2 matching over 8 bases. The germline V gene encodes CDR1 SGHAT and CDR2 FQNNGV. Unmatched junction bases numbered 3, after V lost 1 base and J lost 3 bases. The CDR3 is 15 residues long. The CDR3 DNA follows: TGTGCCAGCAGCTTAGCGGGGGGGATGACAGATACGCAGTATTTT. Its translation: CASSLAGGMTDTQYF.

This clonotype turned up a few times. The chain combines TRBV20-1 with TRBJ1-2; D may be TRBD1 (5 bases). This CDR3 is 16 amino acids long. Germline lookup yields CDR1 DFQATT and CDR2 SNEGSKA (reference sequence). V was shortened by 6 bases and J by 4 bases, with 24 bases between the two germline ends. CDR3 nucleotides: TGCAGTGCCCGAACCCTTGGGGGTACTGGCCTCTATGGCTACACCTTC. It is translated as CSARTLGGTGLYGYTF.

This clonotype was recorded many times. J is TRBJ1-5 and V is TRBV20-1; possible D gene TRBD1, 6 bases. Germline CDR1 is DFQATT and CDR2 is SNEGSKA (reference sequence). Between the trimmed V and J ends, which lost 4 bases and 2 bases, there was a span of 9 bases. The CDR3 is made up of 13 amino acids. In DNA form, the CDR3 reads TGCAGTGCTATGGGGGCCGGCAATCAGCCCCAGCATTTT. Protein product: CSAMGAGNQPQHF.

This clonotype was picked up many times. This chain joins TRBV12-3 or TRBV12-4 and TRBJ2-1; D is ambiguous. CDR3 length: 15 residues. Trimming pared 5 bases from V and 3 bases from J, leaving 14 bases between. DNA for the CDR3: TGTGCCAGCAGTCCCGAAGGGTTAGGCTACAATGAGCAGTTCTTC. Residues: CASSPEGLGYNEQFF.

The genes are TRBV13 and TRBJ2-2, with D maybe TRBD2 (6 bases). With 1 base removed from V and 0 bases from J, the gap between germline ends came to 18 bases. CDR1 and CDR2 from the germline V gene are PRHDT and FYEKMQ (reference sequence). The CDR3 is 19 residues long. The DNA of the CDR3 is TGTGCCAGCAGCTTAGTGTCGGCGGGGCGCGTATCGAACACCGGGGAGCTGTTTTTT. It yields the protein CASSLVSAGRVSNTGELFF.

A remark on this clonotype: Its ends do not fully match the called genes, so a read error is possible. The CDR3 loop is CASSQEGSYNEQFF. DNA of the CDR3: TGTGCCAGCAGCCAAGAGGGTTCCTACAATGAGCAATTCTTC. The V call is TRBV3-1, the J call TRBJ2-1; no firm D call. There are 14 residues in the CDR3. Germline CDR1 LGHDT, CDR2 YNNKEL (reference sequence).

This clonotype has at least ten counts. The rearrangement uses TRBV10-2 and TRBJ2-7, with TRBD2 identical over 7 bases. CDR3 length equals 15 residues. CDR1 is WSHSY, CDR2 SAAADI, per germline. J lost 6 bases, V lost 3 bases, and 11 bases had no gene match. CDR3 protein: CASSEGAGVSGEQYF. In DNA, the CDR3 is TGCGCCAGCAGTGAAGGGGCGGGAGTATCAGGCGAGCAGTACTTC.

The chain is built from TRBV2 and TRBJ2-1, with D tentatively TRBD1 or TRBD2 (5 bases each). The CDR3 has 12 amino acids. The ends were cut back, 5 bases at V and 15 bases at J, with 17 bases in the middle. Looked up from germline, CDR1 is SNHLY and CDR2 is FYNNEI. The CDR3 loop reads CASSLGPRDPFF. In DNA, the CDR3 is TGTGCCAGCAGTCTGGGACCGCGAGATCCGTTCTTC. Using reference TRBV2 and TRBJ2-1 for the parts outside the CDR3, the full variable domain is EPEVTQTPSHQVTQMGQEVILRCVPISNHLYFYWYRQILGQKVEFLVSFYNNEISEKSEIFDDQFSVERPDGSNFTLKIRSTKLEDSAMYFCASSLGPRDPFFGPGTRLTVL.

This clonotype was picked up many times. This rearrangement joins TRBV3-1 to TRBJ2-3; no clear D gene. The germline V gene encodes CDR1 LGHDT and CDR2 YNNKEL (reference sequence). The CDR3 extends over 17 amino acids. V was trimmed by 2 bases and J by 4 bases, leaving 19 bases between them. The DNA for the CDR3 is TGTGCCAGCAGCCAACCCCTATCCGTCTCCGCACCAGATACGCAGTATTTT. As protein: CASSQPLSVSAPDTQYF.

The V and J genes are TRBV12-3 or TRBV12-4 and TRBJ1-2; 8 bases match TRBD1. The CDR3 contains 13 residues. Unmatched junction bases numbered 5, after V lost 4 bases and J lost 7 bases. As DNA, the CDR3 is TGTGCCAGCAGTTCGCAGGACAGGGCTGGCTACACCTTC. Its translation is CASSSQDRAGYTF.

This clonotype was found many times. The DNA for the CDR3 is TGTGCCAGCAGCTTCGGATTCATGAACACTGAAGCTTTCTTT. Amino acid sequence: CASSFGFMNTEAFF. This chain connects TRBV7-2 to TRBJ1-1; D not resolved. This CDR3 comprises 14 residues. The V end lost 3 bases, the J end lost 0 bases, and 8 bases lay between the germline ends. CDR1 is SGHTA, CDR2 FQGNSA, per germline.

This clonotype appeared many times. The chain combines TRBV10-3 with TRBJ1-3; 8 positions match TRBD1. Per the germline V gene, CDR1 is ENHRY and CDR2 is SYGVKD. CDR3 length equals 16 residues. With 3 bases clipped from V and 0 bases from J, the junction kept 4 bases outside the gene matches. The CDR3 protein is CAISDPGQDSGNTIYF. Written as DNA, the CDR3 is TGTGCCATCAGTGATCCGGGACAGGACTCTGGAAACACCATATATTTT.